This T cell receptor beta chain stems from a study of cytomegalovirus exposure and HLA in healthy donors. PCR amplification relied on 60 Vbeta primers (plus 13 Jbeta primers). Produced via immunoSEQ multiplex PCR; TCRdb's table is partial and in-frame only. The sample contains approximately 170,000 clones, more than 75% of which appear only once. Per germline, CDR1 SEHNR and CDR2 FQNEAQ (reference sequence). The CDR3 is 15 amino acids. V was trimmed by 2 bases and J by 1 base, leaving 10 bases between them. This receptor was obtained from a man aged 25-45 years in good health and CMV-seropositive. The specimen was PBMCs. The chain employs TRBV7-9 and TRBJ2-3; maybe TRBD1 (5 bases). The CDR3 coding sequence is TGTGCCAGCAGCTTACAGGGTATGGGCACAGATACGCAGTATTTT. This codes for CASSLQGMGTDTQYF.